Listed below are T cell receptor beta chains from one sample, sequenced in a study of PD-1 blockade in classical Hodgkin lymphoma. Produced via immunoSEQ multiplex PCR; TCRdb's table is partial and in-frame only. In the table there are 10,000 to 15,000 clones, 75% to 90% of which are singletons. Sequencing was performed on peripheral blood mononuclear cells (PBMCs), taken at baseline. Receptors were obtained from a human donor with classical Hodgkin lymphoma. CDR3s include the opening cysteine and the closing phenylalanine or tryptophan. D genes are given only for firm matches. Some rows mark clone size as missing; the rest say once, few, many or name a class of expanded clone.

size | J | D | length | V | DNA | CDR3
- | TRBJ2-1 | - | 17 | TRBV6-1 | TGTGCCAGCAGTGAAGCGCTTCTGGCAGGGTCCTACAATGAGCAGTTCTTC | CASSEALLAGSYNEQFF
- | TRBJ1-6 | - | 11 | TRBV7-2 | TGTGCCAGCAGCCTAAATTCACCCCTCCACTTT | CASSLNSPLHF
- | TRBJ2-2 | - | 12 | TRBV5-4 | TGTGCCAGCAGCTTAGTTTCCGGGGAGCTGTTTTTT | CASSLVSGELFF
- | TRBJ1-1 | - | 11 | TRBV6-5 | TGTGCCAGCAGTTTGGGCACTGAAGCTTTCTTT | CASSLGTEAFF
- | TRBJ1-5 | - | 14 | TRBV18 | TGTGCCAGCTCACACAGTGCGGGGGATCAGCCCCAGCATTTT | CASSHSAGDQPQHF
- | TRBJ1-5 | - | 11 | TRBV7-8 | TGTGCCAGCAGCTTAGGGGGGCCCCAGCATTTT | CASSLGGPQHF
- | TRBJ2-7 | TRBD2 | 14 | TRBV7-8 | TGTGCCAGCAGCTCTGCGGGAGGAGGGTACGAGCAGTACTTC | CASSSAGGGYEQYF
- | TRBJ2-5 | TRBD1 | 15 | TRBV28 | TGTGCCAGCAGTCCATCTGGGACAGGAGCAGAGACCCAGTACTTC | CASSPSGTGAETQYF
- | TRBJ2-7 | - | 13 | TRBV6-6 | TGTGCCAGCAGTTACGGGACCTCCTACGAGCAGTACTTC | CASSYGTSYEQYF
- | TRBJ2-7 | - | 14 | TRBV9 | TGTGCCAGCAGCGTAGCTTCGTCTGGGTTCGAGCAGTACTTC | CASSVASSGFEQYF
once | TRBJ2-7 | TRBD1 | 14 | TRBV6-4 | TGTGCCAGCAGTGACCGGGACAGGTCCTACGAGCAGTACTTC | CASSDRDRSYEQYF
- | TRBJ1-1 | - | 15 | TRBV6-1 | TGTGCCAGCAGTGAATATGGGGAGGTGGGCACTGAAGCTTTCTTT | CASSEYGEVGTEAFF
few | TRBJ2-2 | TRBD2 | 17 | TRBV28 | TGTGCCAGCAGTGGCGGACTAGCGGGAGTGGCCACCGGGGAGCTGTTTTTT | CASSGGLAGVATGELFF
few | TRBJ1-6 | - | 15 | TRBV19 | TGTGCCAGTAGTATTTCGGGGGCTTCTGATTCACCCCTCCACTTT | CASSISGASDSPLHF
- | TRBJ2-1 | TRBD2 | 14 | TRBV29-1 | TGCAGCGTTGGACTAGCCGCCCTTCAGAATGAGCAGTTCTTC | CSVGLAALQNEQFF
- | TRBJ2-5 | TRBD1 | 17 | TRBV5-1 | TGCGCCAGCAGACGGGGGACAGGGGGCGGGTCGATAGAGACCCAGTACTTC | CASRRGTGGGSIETQYF
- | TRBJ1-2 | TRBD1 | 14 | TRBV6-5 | TGTGCCAGCACCCAAGGGGGCAATCTCTATGGCTACACCTTC | CASTQGGNLYGYTF
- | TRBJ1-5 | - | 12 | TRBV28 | TGTGCCAGCGGCCTGGGACATCAGCCCCAGCATTTT | CASGLGHQPQHF